This TCR beta chain is from a study of vaccination effects on CD4 cells after COVID-19. Findings and caveats of the study: Late in the post-vaccination period, infection-induced and vaccine-induced clones underwent marked clonal contraction. Cross-reactivity with common cold coronaviruses was shown by only 1 of 255 vaccine-induced clones in healthy vaccinees.

V lost 2 bases, J lost 6 bases, and 10 bases lay in between. Germline V gene lookup returns CDR1 MNHEY and CDR2 SVGAGI. CDR3 length equals 13 residues. Under the ViraFEST assay, PBMC were stimulated with viral peptide pools so that antigen-specific CD4+ T cells expanded. Sequencing was performed afterwards. CD4+ T cells were isolated after less than 13 days of culture. Vaccine recipients lacked prior SARS-CoV-2 infection and had negative nucleocapsid antibodies. Cultures used fewer than 2.5 million PBMC per well, 9 to 10 IU/ml IL-2 and approximately 11 ug/ml peptides. Half the medium was swapped for IL-2 medium on days 3 and 7. A single count supports this clone. Its antigen remains unidentified. Assay: immunoSEQ multiplex PCR; the TCRdb copy retains only in-frame clones and omits some. The sample holds 27,000 or so clones; more than 65% are singletons and the top ten take approximately 20%.

The chain recombines TRBV6-5 with TRBJ1-1; D ambiguous. This sequence was found in a human donor who received a COVID-19 vaccine. The sequencing used CD4+ T cells from PBMCs cultured with HCoV-NL63 spike peptides, collected before COVID-19 vaccination. The CDR3 loop is CASSYAGNAEAFF. CDR3 bases: TGTGCCAGCAGTTACGCAGGTAACGCTGAAGCTTTCTTT.